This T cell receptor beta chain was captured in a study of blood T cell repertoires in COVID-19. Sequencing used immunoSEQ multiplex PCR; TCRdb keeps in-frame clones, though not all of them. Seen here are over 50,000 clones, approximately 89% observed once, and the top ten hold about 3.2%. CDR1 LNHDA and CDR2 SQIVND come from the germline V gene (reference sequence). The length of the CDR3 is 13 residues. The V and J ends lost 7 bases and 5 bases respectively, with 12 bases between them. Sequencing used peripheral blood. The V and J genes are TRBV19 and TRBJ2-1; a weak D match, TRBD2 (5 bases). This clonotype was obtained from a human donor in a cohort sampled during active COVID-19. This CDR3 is CASKGAVNNEQFF. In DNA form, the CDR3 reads TGTGCCAGTAAGGGAGCGGTTAACAATGAGCAGTTCTTC.